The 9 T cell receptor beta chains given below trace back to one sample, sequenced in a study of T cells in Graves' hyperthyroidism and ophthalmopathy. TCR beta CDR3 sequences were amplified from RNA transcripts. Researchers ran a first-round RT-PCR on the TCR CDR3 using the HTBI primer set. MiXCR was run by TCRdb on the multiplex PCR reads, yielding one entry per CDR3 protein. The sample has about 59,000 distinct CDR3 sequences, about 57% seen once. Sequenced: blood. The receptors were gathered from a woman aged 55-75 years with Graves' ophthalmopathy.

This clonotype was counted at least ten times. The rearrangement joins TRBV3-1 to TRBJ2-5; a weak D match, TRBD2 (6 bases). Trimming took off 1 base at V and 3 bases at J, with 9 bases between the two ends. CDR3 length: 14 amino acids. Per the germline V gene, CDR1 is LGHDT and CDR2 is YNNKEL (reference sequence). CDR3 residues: CASSQVTSKETQYF. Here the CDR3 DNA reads TGTGCCAGCAGCCAAGTTACTAGCAAAGAGACCCAGTACTTC.

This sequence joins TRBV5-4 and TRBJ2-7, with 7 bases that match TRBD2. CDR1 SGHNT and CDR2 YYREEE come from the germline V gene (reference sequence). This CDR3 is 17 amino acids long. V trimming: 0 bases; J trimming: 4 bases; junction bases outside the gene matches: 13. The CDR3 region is CASSLAGGRGRWYEQYF. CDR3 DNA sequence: TGTGCCAGCAGCTTGGCGGGGGGAAGAGGTCGGTGGTACGAGCAGTACTTC.

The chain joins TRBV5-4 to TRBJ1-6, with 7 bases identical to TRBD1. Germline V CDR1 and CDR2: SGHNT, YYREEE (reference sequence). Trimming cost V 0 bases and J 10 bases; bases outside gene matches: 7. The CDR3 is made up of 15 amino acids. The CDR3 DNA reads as TGTGCCAGCAGCTTGGCCGGACAGGACGGCTCACCCCTCCACTTT. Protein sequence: CASSLAGQDGSPLHF.

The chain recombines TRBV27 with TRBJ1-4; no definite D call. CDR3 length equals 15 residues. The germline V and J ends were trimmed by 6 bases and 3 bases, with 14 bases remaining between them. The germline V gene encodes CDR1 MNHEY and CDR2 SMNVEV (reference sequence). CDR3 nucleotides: TGTGCCAGCAGGCCCAAGGGTGGACCTAATGAAAAACTGTTTTTT. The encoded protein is CASRPKGGPNEKLFF. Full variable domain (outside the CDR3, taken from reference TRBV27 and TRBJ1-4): EAQVTQNPRYLITVTGKKLTVTCSQNMNHEYMSWYRQDPGLGLRQIYYSMNVEVTDKGDVPEGYKVSRKEKRNFPLILESPSPNQTSLYFCASRPKGGPNEKLFFGSGTQLSVL.

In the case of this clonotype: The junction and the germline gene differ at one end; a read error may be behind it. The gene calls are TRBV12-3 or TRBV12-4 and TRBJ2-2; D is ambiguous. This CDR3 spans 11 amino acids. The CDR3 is CTSSLSRELFF. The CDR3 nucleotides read TGTACCAGCAGCCTTAGCCGGGAGCTGTTTTTT.

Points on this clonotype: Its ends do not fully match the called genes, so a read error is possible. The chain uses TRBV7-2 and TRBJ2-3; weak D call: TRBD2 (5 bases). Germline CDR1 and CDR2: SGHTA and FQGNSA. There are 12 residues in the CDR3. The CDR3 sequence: CASSSFGGSQFF. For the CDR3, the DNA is TGTGCCAGCAGCTCTTTCGGCGGGTCGCAGTTTTTT. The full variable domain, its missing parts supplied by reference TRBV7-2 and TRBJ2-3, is GAGVSQSPSNKVTEKGKDVELRCDPISGHTALYWYRQSLGQGLEFLIYFQGNSAPDKSGLPSDRFSAERTGGSVSTLTIQRTQQEDSAVYLCASSSFGGSQFFGPGTRLTVL.

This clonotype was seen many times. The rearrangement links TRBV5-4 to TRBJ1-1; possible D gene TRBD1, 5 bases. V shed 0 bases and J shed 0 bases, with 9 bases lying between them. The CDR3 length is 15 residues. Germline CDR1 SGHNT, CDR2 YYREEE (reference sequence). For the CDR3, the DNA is TGTGCCAGCAGCTTGGGGGGCTATTTGAACACTGAAGCTTTCTTT. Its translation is CASSLGGYLNTEAFF.

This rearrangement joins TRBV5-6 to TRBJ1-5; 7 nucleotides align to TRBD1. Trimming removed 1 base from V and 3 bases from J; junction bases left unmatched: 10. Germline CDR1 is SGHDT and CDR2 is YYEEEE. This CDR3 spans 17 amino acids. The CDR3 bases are TGTGCCAGCAGCTTGTACGGACAGGCGATATACAATCAGCCCCAGCATTTT. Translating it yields CASSLYGQAIYNQPQHF.

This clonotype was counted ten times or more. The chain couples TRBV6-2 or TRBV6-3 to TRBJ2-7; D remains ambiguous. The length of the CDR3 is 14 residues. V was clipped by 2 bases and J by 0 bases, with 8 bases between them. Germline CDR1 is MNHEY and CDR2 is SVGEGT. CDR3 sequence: CASSYPTGSYEQYF. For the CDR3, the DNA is TGTGCCAGCAGTTACCCGACTGGCTCCTACGAGCAGTACTTC.